Shown below are 8 T cell receptor beta chains from a single sample sequenced in a study of T cell responses to AZD1222 COVID-19 vaccine. Profiling relied on immunoSEQ multiplex PCR, and the TCRdb table lists in-frame clones only, not all of them. The sample records about 170,000 clones, about 90% being singletons. Here the sequenced sample was peripheral blood, taken on day 0 of AZD1222 vaccination. These receptors all stem from an adult in good health.

A few counts support this clone. V gene TRBV9 combines with J gene TRBJ2-1, with D maybe TRBD1 (5 bases). Germline loops: CDR1 SGDLS, CDR2 YYNGEE. This CDR3 comprises 15 residues. V shed 0 bases and J shed 4 bases, with 11 bases lying between them. The CDR3 DNA follows: TGTGCCAGCAGCGTAGGGGTGACAGATTACAATGAGCAGTTCTTC. It codes for CASSVGVTDYNEQFF.

The gene calls are TRBV29-1 and TRBJ2-5; D remains unclear. The CDR3 totals 15 residues. Trimming cost V 3 bases and J 4 bases, with 18 bases left between them. Germline V lookup: CDR1 SQVTM, CDR2 ANQGSEA. In nucleotides, the CDR3 is TGCAGCGTTGACCCTAGACACTCAGTTTTAGAGACCCAGTACTTC. It encodes CSVDPRHSVLETQYF.

The chain carries TRBV7-9 and TRBJ1-5; D is unclear. Germline V CDR1 and CDR2: SEHNR, FQNEAQ (reference sequence). Trimming took off 3 bases at V and 4 bases at J, with 10 bases between the two ends. The CDR3 length is 14 residues. CDR3 sequence reads: CASSLTGGNQPQHF. CDR3 sequence (DNA): TGTGCCAGCAGCTTGACCGGAGGGAATCAGCCCCAGCATTTT.

This sequence joins TRBV25-1 and TRBJ2-3; D may be TRBD2 (5 bases). The CDR3 runs to 14 residues. The V end was cut by 4 bases, the J end by 3 bases, with 11 bases between. Germline V CDR1 and CDR2: MGHDK, SYGVNS. The DNA of the CDR3 is TGTGCCAGCAGTGGAAGCGGACGGACAGATACGCAGTATTTT. Its protein product is CASSGSGRTDTQYF.

The chain couples TRBV10-3 to TRBJ2-7, with 10 bases identical to TRBD2. The V gene end was trimmed by 0 bases and the J gene end by 1 base; junction bases not matched to a gene: 9. There are 18 residues in the CDR3. Germline V CDR1 and CDR2: ENHRY, SYGVKD. The CDR3 DNA reads as TGTGCCATCAGTGAGTCTCTGGTTACTAGCGGGATGTCCTACGAGCAGTACTTC. This translates into CAISESLVTSGMSYEQYF.

V and J are TRBV11-2 and TRBJ1-2; D unclear. This CDR3 region has 12 residues. Trimming took off 5 bases at V and 5 bases at J, with 9 bases between the two ends. The germline V gene encodes CDR1 SGHAT and CDR2 FQNNGV. CDR3 amino acids: CASSPKNYGYTF. For the CDR3, the DNA is TGTGCCAGCAGCCCAAAGAATTATGGCTACACCTTC.

The chain has TRBV30 and TRBJ2-7, with 9 bases identical to TRBD2. The germline V gene has CDR1 GTSNPN and CDR2 SVGIG (reference sequence). Trimming removed 3 bases from V and 4 bases from J; junction bases left unmatched: 10. CDR3 length equals 15 residues. CDR3 DNA sequence: TGTGCCTGGAGGAAGTGGCTAGCGGGAACGTACGAGCAGTACTTC. Residues: CAWRKWLAGTYEQYF.

This clone was seen a few times. The chain uses TRBV7-8 and TRBJ1-3; D is undetermined. Trimming pared 3 bases from V and 4 bases from J, leaving 13 bases between. The germline gives CDR1 SGHVS, CDR2 FQNEAQ. This CDR3 has 15 amino acids. CDR3 sequence reads: CASSFRRNSGNTIYF. The CDR3 DNA follows: TGTGCCAGCAGCTTTCGGAGGAATTCAGGAAACACCATATATTTT.